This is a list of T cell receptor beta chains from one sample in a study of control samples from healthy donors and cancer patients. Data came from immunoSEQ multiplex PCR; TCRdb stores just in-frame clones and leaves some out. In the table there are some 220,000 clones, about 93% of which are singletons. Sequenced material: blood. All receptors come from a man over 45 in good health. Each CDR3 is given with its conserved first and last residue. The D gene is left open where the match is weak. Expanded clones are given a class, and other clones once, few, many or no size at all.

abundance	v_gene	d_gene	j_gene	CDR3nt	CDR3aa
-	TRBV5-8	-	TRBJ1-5	TGTGCCAGCAGCAGGGGAAATCAGCCCCAGCATTTT	CASSRGNQPQHF
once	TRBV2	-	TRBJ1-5	TGTGCCAGCACCTCCGGGGGTCGGAGCAATCAGCCCCAGCATTTT	CASTSGGRSNQPQHF
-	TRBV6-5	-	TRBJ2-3	TGTGCCAGCCGGGTAGAGCCGCACCCAGATACGCAGTATTTT	CASRVEPHPDTQYF
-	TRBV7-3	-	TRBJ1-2	TGTGCCAGCAGCTTAGACGCAACATCCTATGGCTACACCTTC	CASSLDATSYGYTF
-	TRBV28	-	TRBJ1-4	TGTGCCAGCAGCCGGTGGGAGGAAAAACTGTTTTTT	CASSRWEEKLFF
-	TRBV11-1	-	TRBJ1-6	TGTGCCAGCAGCTTAACGGGGCAGAATAATTCACCCCTCCACTTT	CASSLTGQNNSPLHF
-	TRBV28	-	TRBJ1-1	TGTGCCAGCAGTACCAGGGGCCCTGAAGCTTTCTTT	CASSTRGPEAFF
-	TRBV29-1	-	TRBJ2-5	TGCAGCGTTGCTGGGGACGGGGGAGAGACCCAGTACTTC	CSVAGDGGETQYF
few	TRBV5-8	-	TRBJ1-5	TGTGCCAGCTACGATCATAGGGGATATCAGCCCCAGCATTTT	CASYDHRGYQPQHF
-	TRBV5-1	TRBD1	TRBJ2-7	TGCGCCAGCAGCTCCGACAGGGTGCCCGAGCAGTACTTC	CASSSDRVPEQYF
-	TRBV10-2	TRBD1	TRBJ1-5	TGCGCCAGCAGTGAGGGGGCACGGACAGGGGAAGGTCAGCCCCAGCATTTT	CASSEGARTGEGQPQHF